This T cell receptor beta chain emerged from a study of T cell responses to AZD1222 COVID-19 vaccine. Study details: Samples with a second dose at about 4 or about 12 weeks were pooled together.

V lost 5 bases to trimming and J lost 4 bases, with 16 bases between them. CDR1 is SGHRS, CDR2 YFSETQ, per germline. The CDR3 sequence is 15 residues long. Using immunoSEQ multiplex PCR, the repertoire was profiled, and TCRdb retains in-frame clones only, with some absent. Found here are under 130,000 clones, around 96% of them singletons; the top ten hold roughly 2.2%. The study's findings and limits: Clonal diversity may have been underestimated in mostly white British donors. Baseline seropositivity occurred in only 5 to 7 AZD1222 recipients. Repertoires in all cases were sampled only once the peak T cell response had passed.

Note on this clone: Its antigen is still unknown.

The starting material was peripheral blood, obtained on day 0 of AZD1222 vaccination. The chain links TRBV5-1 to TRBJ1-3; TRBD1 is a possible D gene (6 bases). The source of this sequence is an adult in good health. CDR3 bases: TGCGCCAGCAGTCCGAACACAGGGTCCGGAAACACCATATATTTT. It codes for CASSPNTGSGNTIYF. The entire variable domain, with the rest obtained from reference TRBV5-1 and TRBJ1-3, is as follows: KAGVTQTPRYLIKTRGQQVTLSCSPISGHRSVSWYQQTPGQGLQFLFEYFSETQRNKGNFPGRFSGRQFSNSRSEMNVSTLELGDSALYLCASSPNTGSGNTIYFGEGSWLTVV.